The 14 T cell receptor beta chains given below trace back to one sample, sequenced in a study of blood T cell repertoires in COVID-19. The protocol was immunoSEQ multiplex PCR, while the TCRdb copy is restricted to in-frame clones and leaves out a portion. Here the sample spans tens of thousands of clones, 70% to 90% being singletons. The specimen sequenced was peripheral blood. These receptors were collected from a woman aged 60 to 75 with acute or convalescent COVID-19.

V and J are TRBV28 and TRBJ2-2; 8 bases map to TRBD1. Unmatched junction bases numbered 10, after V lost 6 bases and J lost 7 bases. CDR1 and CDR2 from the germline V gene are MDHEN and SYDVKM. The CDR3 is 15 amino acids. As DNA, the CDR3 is TGTGCCAGCAGGGACAGGGTGGGTGGCGGCGGGGAGCTGTTTTTT. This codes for CASRDRVGGGGELFF.

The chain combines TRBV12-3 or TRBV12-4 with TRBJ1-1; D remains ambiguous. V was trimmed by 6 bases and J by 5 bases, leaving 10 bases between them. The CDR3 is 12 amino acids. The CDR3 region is CASSESWTEAFF. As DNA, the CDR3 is TGTGCCAGCAGCGAAAGCTGGACTGAAGCTTTCTTT.

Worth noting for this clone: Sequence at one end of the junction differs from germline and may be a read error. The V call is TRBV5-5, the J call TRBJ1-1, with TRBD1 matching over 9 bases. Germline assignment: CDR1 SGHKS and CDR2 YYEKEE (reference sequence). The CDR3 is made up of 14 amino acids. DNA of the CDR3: TGTGCCAGCAGTTTGGACAGGGGAGTCTCGATAGCTTTCTTT. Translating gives CASSLDRGVSIAFF.

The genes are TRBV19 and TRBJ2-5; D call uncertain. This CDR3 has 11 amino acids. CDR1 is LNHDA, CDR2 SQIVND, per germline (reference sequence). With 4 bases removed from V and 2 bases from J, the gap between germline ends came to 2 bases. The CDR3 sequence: CASSTQETQYF. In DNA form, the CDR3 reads TGTGCCAGTAGTACTCAAGAGACCCAGTACTTC.

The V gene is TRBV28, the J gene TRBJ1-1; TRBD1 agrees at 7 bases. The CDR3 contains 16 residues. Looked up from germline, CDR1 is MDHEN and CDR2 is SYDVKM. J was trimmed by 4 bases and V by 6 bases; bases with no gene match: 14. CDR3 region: CASRLFRGTDITEAFF. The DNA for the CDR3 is TGTGCCAGCAGGCTCTTTCGAGGGACAGACATCACTGAAGCTTTCTTT. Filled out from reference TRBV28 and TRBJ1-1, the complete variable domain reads DVKVTQSSRYLVKRTGEKVFLECVQDMDHENMFWYRQDPGLGLRLIYFSYDVKMKEKGDIPEGYSVSREKKERFSLILESASTNQTSMYLCASRLFRGTDITEAFFGQGTRLTVV.

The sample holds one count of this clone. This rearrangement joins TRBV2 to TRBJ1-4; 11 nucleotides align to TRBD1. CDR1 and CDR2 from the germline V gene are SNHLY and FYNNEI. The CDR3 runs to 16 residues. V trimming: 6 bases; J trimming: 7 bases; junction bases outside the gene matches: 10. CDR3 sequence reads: CASSWTGGASVEKLFF. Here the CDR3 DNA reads TGTGCCAGCAGCTGGACAGGGGGCGCGTCGGTTGAAAAACTGTTTTTT.

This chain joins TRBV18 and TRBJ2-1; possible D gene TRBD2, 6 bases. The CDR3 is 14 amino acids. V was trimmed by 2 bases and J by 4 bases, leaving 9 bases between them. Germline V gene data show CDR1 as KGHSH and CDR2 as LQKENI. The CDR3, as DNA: TGTGCCAGCTCACCAGGGGACTTTTACAATGAGCAGTTCTTC. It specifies CASSPGDFYNEQFF.

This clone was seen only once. CDR3 in DNA: TGTGCCAGCTCACCCCTGATTTTGACCGGGAAATCAAGTGGCTACACCTTC. This codes for CASSPLILTGKSSGYTF. V usage is TRBV18 and J usage is TRBJ1-2; D unclear. This CDR3 spans 17 amino acids. Trimming cost V 3 bases and J 7 bases, with 24 bases left between them. Germline loops: CDR1 KGHSH, CDR2 LQKENI.

The CDR3 loop reads CASSPRVGGELFF. In DNA form, the CDR3 reads TGTGCCAGCAGCCCGAGGGTTGGAGGGGAGCTGTTTTTT. The rearrangement uses TRBV14 and TRBJ2-2; D may be TRBD2 (5 bases). The V gene's germline CDR1 is SGHDN and CDR2 FVKESK. Trimming took 4 bases from V and 8 from J, leaving 11 bases between them. There are 13 residues in the CDR3.

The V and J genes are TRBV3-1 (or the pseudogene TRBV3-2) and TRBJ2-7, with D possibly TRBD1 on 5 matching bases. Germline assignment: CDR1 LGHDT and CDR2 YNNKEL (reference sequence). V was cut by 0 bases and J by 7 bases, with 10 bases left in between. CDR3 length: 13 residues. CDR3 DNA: TGTGCCAGCAGCCAAGATCACAGGAGTGAGCAGTACTTC. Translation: CASSQDHRSEQYF.

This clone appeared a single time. This chain's CDR3 is CASSIDLSARQGLHF. The CDR3 DNA is TGTGCCAGTAGTATAGATCTCTCGGCACGACAGGGCCTCCACTTT. The rearrangement uses TRBV19 and TRBJ1-6; 7 bases agree with TRBD1. The CDR3 covers 15 residues. Germline loops: CDR1 LNHDA, CDR2 SQIVND (reference sequence). V shed 0 bases, J shed 15 bases, and the junction held 11 bases outside the gene matches.

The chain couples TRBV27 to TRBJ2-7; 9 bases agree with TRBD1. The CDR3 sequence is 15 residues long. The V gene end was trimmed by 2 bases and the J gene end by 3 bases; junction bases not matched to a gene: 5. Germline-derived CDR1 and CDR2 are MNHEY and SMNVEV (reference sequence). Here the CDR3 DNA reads TGTGCCAGCAGTTTAGTGGGACAGGGCGGCTACGAGCAGTACTTC. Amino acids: CASSLVGQGGYEQYF.

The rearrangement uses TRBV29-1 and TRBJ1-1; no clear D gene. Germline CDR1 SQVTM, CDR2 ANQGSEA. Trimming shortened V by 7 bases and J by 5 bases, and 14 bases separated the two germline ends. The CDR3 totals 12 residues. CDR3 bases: TGCAGCGCTCTTAAAGGAGGAACTGAAGCTTTCTTT. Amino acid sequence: CSALKGGTEAFF.

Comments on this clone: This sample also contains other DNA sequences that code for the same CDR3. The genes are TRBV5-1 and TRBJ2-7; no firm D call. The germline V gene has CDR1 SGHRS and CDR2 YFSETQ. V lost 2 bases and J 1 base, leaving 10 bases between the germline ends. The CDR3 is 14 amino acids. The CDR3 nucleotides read TGCGCCAGCAGCTTAGGAACAGTGTCCTACGAGCAGTACTTC. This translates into CASSLGTVSYEQYF.